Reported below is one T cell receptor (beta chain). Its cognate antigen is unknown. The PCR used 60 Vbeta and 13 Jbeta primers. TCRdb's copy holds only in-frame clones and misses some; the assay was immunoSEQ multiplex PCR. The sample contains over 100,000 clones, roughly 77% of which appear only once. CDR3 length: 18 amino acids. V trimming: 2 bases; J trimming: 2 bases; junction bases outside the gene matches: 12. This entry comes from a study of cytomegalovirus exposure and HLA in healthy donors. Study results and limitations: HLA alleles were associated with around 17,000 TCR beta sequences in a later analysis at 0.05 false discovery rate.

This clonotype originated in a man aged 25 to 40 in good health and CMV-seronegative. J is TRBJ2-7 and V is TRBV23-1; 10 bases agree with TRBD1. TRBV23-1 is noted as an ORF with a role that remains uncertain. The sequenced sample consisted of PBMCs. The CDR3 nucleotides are TGCGCCAGCAGTCAAATCCCCCAAAGGACAGGGGGAACCTACGAGCAGTACTTC. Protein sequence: CASSQIPQRTGGTYEQYF.